Listed below are T cell receptor beta chains from one sample, sequenced in a study of human T cells and chemical hapten exposure. TCRdb itself ran the RACE reads through MiXCR, one entry per CDR3 protein. The table records roughly 50,000 distinct CDR3 sequences, 8.5% to 10% of them present only once. The material was whole blood, obtained in connection with sensitization to the hapten diphenylcyclopropenone (DPC). The receptors derive from a woman under 40 with alopecia areata. Some clones in this sample may be carry-over from other donors' samples. Each CDR3 is given with its conserved first and last residue. A D gene is named only where the DNA matches it firmly. For some rows the clone size is stated as once, few or many, or as a class when expanded; others skip it.

J,V,D,size,CDR3,DNA
TRBJ2-5,TRBV5-1,.,.,CASTLNGGEETQYF,TGCGCCAGCACCCTGAATGGAGGGGAAGAGACCCAGTACTTC
TRBJ2-5,TRBV6-2/TRBV6-3,.,few,CASSRTVRGSQYF,TGTGCCAGCAGTCGCACCGTACGAGGGTCCCAGTACTTC
TRBJ2-5,TRBV19,.,few,CASSSLQETQYF,TGTGCCAGTAGTAGTCTCCAAGAGACCCAGTACTTC
TRBJ1-4,TRBV2,.,.,CASSEGATFNEKLFF,TGTGCCAGCAGTGAAGGGGCAACCTTTAATGAAAAACTGTTTTTT
TRBJ1-4,TRBV2,.,.,CASRGRTTNEKLFF,TGTGCCAGCAGGGGACGGACAACTAATGAAAAACTGTTTTTT
TRBJ1-6,TRBV28,TRBD1,few,CASSPYEGQGHSPLHF,TGTGCCAGCAGTCCTTATGAGGGACAGGGCCATTCACCCCTCCACTTT
TRBJ2-2,TRBV3-1,.,.,CASSQDGGRALDGELFF,TGTGCCAGCAGCCAAGATGGAGGGCGAGCGTTAGACGGGGAGCTGTTTTTT
TRBJ1-6,TRBV6-1,.,few,CASSAPGTNSRYNSPLHF,TGTGCCAGCAGTGCCCCCGGGACAAACTCCCGCTATAATTCACCCCTCCACTTT
TRBJ2-7,TRBV2,TRBD1,few,CASSGGGTGSYEQYF,TGTGCCAGCAGTGGCGGCGGGACAGGTTCCTACGAGCAGTACTTC
TRBJ2-7,TRBV6-5,.,few,CASSSGPGREQYF,TGTGCCAGCAGTTCGGGGCCTGGGCGAGAGCAGTACTTC
TRBJ2-7,TRBV6-5,.,many,CASSSPSRSPYEQYF,TGTGCCAGCAGTTCTCCTTCCAGAAGCCCCTACGAGCAGTACTTC
TRBJ2-5,TRBV5-1,.,few,CASSWTTDQETQYF,TGCGCCAGCAGCTGGACTACAGATCAAGAGACCCAGTACTTC
TRBJ2-5,TRBV12-3/TRBV12-4,.,many,CASSLGYEETQYF,TGTGCCAGCAGTTTAGGATATGAAGAGACCCAGTACTTC
TRBJ2-3,TRBV11-2,.,many,CASSLDGVTDTQYF,TGTGCCAGCAGCTTAGATGGGGTGACAGATACGCAGTATTTT
TRBJ1-5,TRBV4-1,.,few,CASSQDIGFSNQPQHF,TGCGCCAGCAGCCAAGATATAGGGTTTAGCAATCAGCCCCAGCATTTT
TRBJ2-5,TRBV28,.,many,CASSSHETQYF,TGTGCCAGCAGTTCCCATGAGACCCAGTACTTC
TRBJ2-1,TRBV29-1,.,.,CSVVGNNEQFF,TGCAGCGTCGTAGGGAACAATGAGCAGTTCTTC
TRBJ2-7,TRBV2,TRBD2,medium-sized,CASSESRGSSYEQYF,TGTGCCAGCAGTGAATCGCGGGGGTCCTCCTACGAGCAGTACTTC
TRBJ1-5,TRBV20-1,.,.,CSARDQVLNQPQHF,TGCAGTGCTAGAGATCAGGTGCTCAATCAGCCCCAGCATTTT
TRBJ2-3,TRBV5-1,TRBD2,.,CASSLILAGGRTTDTQYF,TGCGCCAGCAGCCTGATTCTAGCGGGGGGGCGGACGACAGATACGCAGTATTTT
TRBJ1-4,TRBV2,.,many,CASSELRLAEKLFF,TGTGCCAGCAGTGAACTCAGGCTAGCGGAAAAACTGTTTTTT
TRBJ2-3,TRBV18,.,.,CASSPNPSTDTQYF,TGTGCCAGCTCACCAAATCCCAGCACAGATACGCAGTATTTT
TRBJ2-7,TRBV5-6,.,.,CASSLVRTLHYEQYF,TGTGCCAGCAGCTTGGTGCGGACTTTGCACTACGAGCAGTACTTC
TRBJ2-4,TRBV28,.,.,CASSWSRAKNIQYF,TGTGCCAGCAGTTGGTCCCGAGCCAAAAACATTCAGTACTTC
TRBJ2-1,TRBV29-1,TRBD2,many,CSVALAGGRGFF,TGCAGCGTTGCACTAGCGGGGGGGCGAGGATTCTTC
TRBJ1-2,TRBV7-9,TRBD1,.,CASSEDRVNGYTF,TGTGCCAGCAGCGAAGACAGGGTAAATGGCTACACCTTC
TRBJ2-3,TRBV6-5,TRBD2,.,CASSYSSGGSIGTQYF,TGTGCCAGCAGTTACTCTAGCGGGGGGTCCATCGGGACGCAGTATTTT
TRBJ1-6,TRBV19,.,few,CASSAYILGSDSPLHF,TGTGCCAGTAGTGCCTACATCCTAGGGAGTGATTCACCCCTCCACTTT
TRBJ1-5,TRBV6-2/TRBV6-3,.,few,CASTRTGPCNQPQHF,TGTGCCAGCACCCGGACGGGACCTTGCAATCAGCCCCAGCATTTT
TRBJ1-1,TRBV20-1,.,many,CSARPGPMNTEAFF,TGCAGTGCCAGACCGGGACCTATGAACACTGAAGCTTTCTTT
TRBJ1-2,TRBV2,.,many,CASSQNPSGRLNYGYTF,TGTGCCAGCAGTCAGAACCCAAGTGGGAGGCTTAACTATGGCTACACCTTC
TRBJ2-5,TRBV6-2/TRBV6-3,.,.,CASSFTALETQYF,TGTGCCAGCAGTTTCACGGCTTTGGAGACCCAGTACTTC
TRBJ2-4,TRBV14,TRBD1,.,CASSQGIGTGLAKNIQYF,TGTGCCAGCAGCCAAGGAATCGGGACAGGGCTGGCCAAAAACATTCAGTACTTC
TRBJ1-6,TRBV30,.,.,CAWSVRGSTPLHF,TGTGCCTGGAGTGTAAGGGGGTCGACACCCCTCCACTTT